Presented here are 24 T cell receptor beta chains from one specimen sequenced in a study of blood T cell repertoires in COVID-19. Profiled with immunoSEQ multiplex PCR; TCRdb holds only in-frame clones, not every one. The sample includes around 130,000 clones, 88% of them seen just once. Material for sequencing was peripheral blood. These receptors came from a man between 65 and 79 years old with active COVID-19.

V usage is TRBV6-2 or TRBV6-3 and J usage is TRBJ1-2, with D unclear. The CDR3 loop spans 15 amino acids. V was clipped by 2 bases and J by 1 base, with 11 bases between them. The germline V gene has CDR1 MNHEY and CDR2 SVGEGT. The CDR3 nucleotides read TGTGCCAGCAGTTACGCTCTGGCAGTTAACTATGGCTACACCTTC. This translates into CASSYALAVNYGYTF.

The chain joins TRBV30 to TRBJ2-7, with 9 bases lining up with TRBD1. This CDR3 spans 13 amino acids. Germline V CDR1 and CDR2: GTSNPN, SVGIG (reference sequence). The V segment lost 4 bases and the J segment 3 bases; nucleotides outside the gene matches: 4. CDR3: CAWKGTGSYEQYF. The CDR3, as DNA: TGTGCCTGGAAAGGGACAGGGAGCTACGAGCAGTACTTC.

This clone has just one count. The J gene is TRBJ2-3, the V gene TRBV6-5, with 10 bases that match TRBD1. CDR1 MNHEY and CDR2 SVGAGI come from the germline V gene. CDR3 length: 15 amino acids. J lost 5 bases, V lost 7 bases, and 9 bases had no gene match. CDR3 residues: CASTPPGQGIDTQYF. The CDR3, as DNA: TGTGCCAGCACCCCCCCGGGACAGGGGATAGATACGCAGTATTTT.

This chain connects TRBV5-1 to TRBJ1-3; no clear D gene. CDR1 and CDR2 from the germline V gene are SGHRS and YFSETQ. Trimming cost V 0 bases and J 0 bases, with 4 bases left between them. There are 14 residues in the CDR3. The CDR3 region is CASSLELSGNTIYF. The CDR3 DNA sequence: TGCGCCAGCAGCTTGGAACTCTCTGGAAACACCATATATTTT.

The rearrangement links TRBV11-2 to TRBJ2-3; tentatively, D is TRBD1 (6 bases). The CDR3 is 15 residues long. V lost 1 base to trimming and J lost 4 bases, with 12 bases between them. Germline CDR1 is SGHAT and CDR2 is FQNNGV. The CDR3 DNA reads TGTGCCAGCAGCTTAGGGGCAGGGGAATCAGATACGCAGTATTTT. The encoded protein is CASSLGAGESDTQYF.

The CDR3 reads CASSLGIDRDAGELFF. The CDR3 DNA reads as TGTGCCAGCAGCTTAGGGATCGACAGGGATGCCGGGGAGCTGTTTTTT. The chain has TRBV7-6 and TRBJ2-2; 7 bases agree with TRBD1. The V gene end was trimmed by 1 base and the J gene end by 6 bases; junction bases not matched to a gene: 8. The CDR3 runs 16 residues. Germline values: CDR1 SGHVS, CDR2 FNYEAQ.

V gene TRBV6-5 combines with J gene TRBJ1-1; D possibly corresponds to TRBD1 (6 bases). With 7 bases removed from V and 8 bases from J, the gap between germline ends came to 17 bases. CDR3 length: 13 amino acids. In germline, CDR1 is MNHEY, CDR2 SVGAGI. CDR3 DNA: TGTGCCAGCACTAGCGGGATTACAGGGGAAGCTTTCTTT. Translated: CASTSGITGEAFF.

The rearrangement joins TRBV5-4 to TRBJ2-1, with D perhaps given as TRBD1 or TRBD2 (6 bases each). There are 15 residues in the CDR3. V shed 4 bases and J shed 4 bases, with 15 bases lying between them. Per germline, CDR1 SGHNT and CDR2 YYREEE (reference sequence). The CDR3 DNA reads as TGTGCCAGCAGCCTGGGGGGCGCCGGGTACAATGAGCAGTTCTTC. Its translation is CASSLGGAGYNEQFF.

Concerning this clone itself: This CDR3 is also generated by other DNA sequences in the sample. The chain carries TRBV7-9 and TRBJ2-7; D is undetermined. Germline loops: CDR1 SEHNR, CDR2 FQNEAQ (reference sequence). The V end lost 5 bases, the J end lost 0 bases, and 8 bases lay between the germline ends. This CDR3 region has 13 residues. This CDR3 reads CASSPPGSYEQYF. DNA of the CDR3: TGTGCCAGCAGCCCCCCCGGCTCCTACGAGCAGTACTTC. Full variable domain (outside the CDR3, taken from reference TRBV7-9 and TRBJ2-7): DTGVSQNPRHKITKRGQNVTFRCDPISEHNRLYWYRQTLGQGPEFLTYFQNEAQLEKSRLLSDRFSAERPKGSFSTLEIQRTEQGDSAMYLCASSPPGSYEQYFGPGTRLTVT.

The chain recombines TRBV29-1 with TRBJ2-1, with a weak D call TRBD1 (6 bases). The CDR3 covers 13 residues. Trimming stripped 6 bases from V and 7 bases from J, with 16 bases between. In germline, CDR1 is SQVTM, CDR2 ANQGSEA. The CDR3 here is CSVRETGRNEQFF. CDR3 DNA sequence: TGCAGCGTGAGGGAAACAGGGAGAAATGAGCAGTTCTTC.

The genes are TRBV7-2 and TRBJ2-7, with TRBD2 matching over 12 bases. V lost 1 base, J lost 0 bases, and 1 base stayed unmatched. The CDR3 is 16 residues long. Germline CDR1 and CDR2: SGHTA and FQGNSA. DNA for the CDR3: TGTGCCAGCAGCTTAGGACTAGCGGGAGTCTCCTACGAGCAGTACTTC. This codes for CASSLGLAGVSYEQYF.

The chain has TRBV2 and TRBJ2-7; D not resolved. Germline CDR1 reads SNHLY; CDR2 reads FYNNEI. The CDR3 length is 11 residues. Trimming pared 3 bases from V and 5 bases from J, leaving 5 bases between. Written as DNA, the CDR3 is TGTGCCAGCAGTGAGTTTAACGAGCAGTACTTC. Residues: CASSEFNEQYF.

V usage is TRBV2 and J usage is TRBJ1-6, with TRBD1 identical over 8 bases. The V segment lost 5 bases and the J segment 9 bases; nucleotides outside the gene matches: 6. Germline V gene data show CDR1 as SNHLY and CDR2 as FYNNEI. CDR3 length equals 14 residues. The CDR3 loop reads CASSWTGSVSPLHF. CDR3 coding DNA: TGTGCCAGCAGTTGGACAGGGAGCGTTTCACCCCTCCACTTT.

In its sample, this clone was seen once. This sequence joins TRBV28 and TRBJ2-7; 8 bases line up with TRBD1. V dropped 2 bases and J dropped 12; count of bases not matched to a gene: 9. This CDR3 comprises 13 residues. Germline CDR1 and CDR2: MDHEN and SYDVKM. The CDR3 DNA sequence: TGTGCCAGCAGTTTAACAGGGGGTTTTACCCGGTACTTC. Translating gives CASSLTGGFTRYF.

CDR3 sequence: CASSVVPQNTGELFF. The CDR3 DNA sequence: TGTGCCAGCAGCGTAGTCCCCCAGAACACCGGGGAGCTGTTTTTT. This chain uses TRBV9 with TRBJ2-2, with D unclear. CDR3 length equals 15 residues. CDR1 is SGDLS and CDR2 is YYNGEE in the germline V gene. The V and J ends lost 0 bases and 1 base respectively, with 7 bases between them.

V and J are TRBV27 and TRBJ2-3; D possibly corresponds to TRBD2 (6 bases). V gave up 3 bases and J gave up 0 bases, with 10 bases separating them. The CDR3 extends over 15 amino acids. Germline assignment: CDR1 MNHEY and CDR2 SMNVEV (reference sequence). CDR3 nucleotides: TGTGCCAGCAGTTTTGGAGGGACCAGCACAGATACGCAGTATTTT. Protein: CASSFGGTSTDTQYF.

This clone was picked up a small number of times. The V gene is TRBV6-5, the J gene TRBJ1-6; D is unclear. Trimming left V 5 bases short and J 10 bases short, with 18 bases between. Germline V gene data show CDR1 as MNHEY and CDR2 as SVGAGI. The CDR3 loop spans 15 amino acids. DNA for the CDR3: TGTGCCAGCAGTCCCCGAGGAGGGTCGAGGTCACCCCTCCACTTT. Translating gives CASSPRGGSRSPLHF.

The chain uses TRBV4-1 and TRBJ2-7; D may be TRBD2 (6 bases). The CDR3 runs 15 residues. Germline V lookup: CDR1 MGHRA, CDR2 YSYEKL. Trimming stripped 8 bases from V and 2 bases from J, with 19 bases between. Here the CDR3 reads CASRSASGYPYEQYF. CDR3 nucleotides: TGCGCCAGCCGTTCTGCGAGCGGGTACCCCTACGAGCAGTACTTC.

The J gene is TRBJ1-5, the V gene TRBV19; possibly TRBD1 for D (6 bases). This CDR3 contains 13 residues. Per the germline V gene, CDR1 is LNHDA and CDR2 is SQIVND (reference sequence). Between the trimmed V and J ends, which lost 6 bases and 7 bases, there was a span of 13 bases. CDR3 in DNA: TGTGCCAGTAGAAACAGGGTGCTCCAGCCCCAGCATTTT. Translating it yields CASRNRVLQPQHF.

This chain links TRBV30 with TRBJ1-4; 9 bases are shared with TRBD1. Germline V gene sequence: CDR1 GTSNPN, CDR2 SVGIG (reference sequence). With V trimmed by 3 bases and J by 0 bases, 11 bases remained unmatched. This CDR3 has 18 residues. In DNA form, the CDR3 reads TGTGCCTGGAGCCCACCGGGACAGGGAATGGCAACTAATGAAAAACTGTTTTTT. Encoded protein: CAWSPPGQGMATNEKLFF.

The genes are TRBV28 and TRBJ2-7, with D maybe TRBD1 (6 bases). Trimming cost V 6 bases and J 3 bases, with 9 bases left between them. The CDR3 totals 12 residues. Germline CDR1 reads MDHEN; CDR2 reads SYDVKM. As DNA, the CDR3 is TGTGCCAGCAGCAGACAGGACTACGAGCAGTACTTC. Residues: CASSRQDYEQYF. Drawing the rest from reference TRBV28 and TRBJ2-7, the complete variable domain is DVKVTQSSRYLVKRTGEKVFLECVQDMDHENMFWYRQDPGLGLRLIYFSYDVKMKEKGDIPEGYSVSREKKERFSLILESASTNQTSMYLCASSRQDYEQYFGPGTRLTVT.

The V gene is TRBV10-2, the J gene TRBJ2-5; TRBD2 aligns across 10 bases. Looked up from germline, CDR1 is WSHSY and CDR2 is SAAADI. The CDR3 totals 16 residues. V shed 3 bases, J shed 2 bases, and the junction held 6 bases outside the gene matches. CDR3 sequence reads: CASSDPSGRGQETQYF. CDR3 in DNA: TGCGCCAGCAGTGACCCCAGCGGGAGGGGGCAAGAGACCCAGTACTTC.

The rearrangement joins TRBV7-9 to TRBJ2-1; 11 bases agree with TRBD2. The CDR3 covers 15 residues. Trimming took 3 bases from V and 9 from J; bases not matched to a gene: 7. Germline V CDR1 and CDR2: SEHNR, FQNEAQ (reference sequence). The CDR3 DNA reads TGTGCCAGCAGCTTGGGTAGCGGGAGGGCCGCTGAGCAGTTCTTC. Protein: CASSLGSGRAAEQFF.

The chain recombines TRBV11-3 with TRBJ2-1; 7 nucleotides align to TRBD2. Germline loops: CDR1 SGHNT, CDR2 YENEEA. Trimming cost V 1 base and J 10 bases; bases outside gene matches: 4. CDR3 length equals 13 residues. CDR3 DNA sequence: TGTGCCAGCAGCTTAGCCGGGGAGGGGGAGCAGTTCTTC. Protein product: CASSLAGEGEQFF.